This TCR beta chain was recorded in a study of cytomegalovirus exposure and HLA in healthy donors. Researchers ran the PCR with 60 Vbeta and 13 Jbeta primers. Method: immunoSEQ multiplex PCR; TCRdb's copy keeps in-frame clones and lacks some. The table shows under 55,000 clones, with about three quarters occurring only once. This clone was recorded only once. Its antigen is as yet unknown. Study findings and constraints: Indistinguishability led to the exclusion of some V segments, TRBV6-2 and TRBV6-3 included. For TCR beta chains, V- and J-gene trimming was later linked to a missense DCLRE1C variant.

The CDR3 spans 13 residues. Germline V gene data show CDR1 as SQVTM and CDR2 as ANQGSEA. V was pared by 7 bases and J by 3 bases, with 16 bases between. The sample comprised PBMCs. V usage is TRBV29-1 and J usage is TRBJ2-7, with D perhaps matching TRBD2 (7 bases). The TCR was taken from a man aged 18 to 29 in good health and CMV-seronegative. The CDR3 DNA sequence: TGCAGCGGGGGGGGCGAAAAAGGCTACGAGCAGTACTTC. Its protein product is CSGGGEKGYEQYF.